The 8 T cell receptor beta chains in this list originate from one sample, sequenced in a study of shared clonotypes between healthy human individuals (TCRdb year 2020). CD8 naive samples consisted of CD45RO-negative cells that were positively selected for CCR7, yielding a CD45RA+CCR7+ population without TemRA cells. Library prep was done by the immunoSEQ multiplex PCR assay. TCRdb re-hosts the immuneACCESS table, in-frame sequences only. Its copies lack some clones; in the studies checked, an unresolved V gene accounts for under half of them, and the cause for the rest is not known. This sample comprises a few million clones, roughly 95% of them detected only once. Approximately 1.6% of the sample is held by the ten biggest clonotypes. The sequenced sample was naive CD8+ T cells from PBMCs. Reading the label with the study, this specimen's cell subset or site is: CD45RA+CCR7+. These receptors all come from a man aged 18 to 29 in good health. Some clones in this sample may be carry-over from other donors' samples.

V usage is TRBV13 and J usage is TRBJ2-1; D possibly corresponds to TRBD1 (7 bases). V lost 2 bases and J lost 2, with 19 bases in between. CDR1 and CDR2 from the germline V gene are PRHDT and FYEKMQ (reference sequence). This CDR3 has 18 residues. The CDR3 region has the DNA TGTGCCAGCAGCTTACGGCTTGGAGGGGGCGGGACCTACAATGAGCAGTTCTTC. Protein: CASSLRLGGGGTYNEQFF.

This sequence joins TRBV27 and TRBJ1-3; no reliable D call. CDR1 is MNHEY and CDR2 is SMNVEV in the germline V gene (reference sequence). The ends were cut back, 5 bases at V and 0 bases at J, with 11 bases in the middle. The CDR3 covers 15 residues. CDR3 residues: CASSPHLASGNTIYF. In DNA form, the CDR3 reads TGTGCCAGCAGTCCCCACCTCGCCTCTGGAAACACCATATATTTT.

This chain links TRBV29-1 with TRBJ2-7; D gene uncertain. Trimming removed 7 bases at V and 4 bases at J, with 17 bases between. This CDR3 has 13 amino acids. Germline assignment: CDR1 SQVTM and CDR2 ANQGSEA. CDR3 protein: CSALSPEIYEQYF. CDR3 DNA: TGCAGCGCCCTGTCTCCAGAAATTTACGAGCAGTACTTC.

The genes are TRBV19 and TRBJ2-7; 9 bases map to TRBD2. The CDR3 runs to 15 residues. The germline gives CDR1 LNHDA, CDR2 SQIVND (reference sequence). J was trimmed by 2 bases and V by 7 bases; bases with no gene match: 9. The CDR3 bases are TGTGCCAGTACCCCGGGGATAGCGGGAGCCTACGAGCAGTACTTC. This gives the protein CASTPGIAGAYEQYF.

The CDR3 protein is CASTLRASNSYNEQFF. The CDR3 DNA reads as TGTGCCAGCACCCTGAGAGCGTCAAACTCCTACAATGAGCAGTTCTTC. The chain employs TRBV27 and TRBJ2-1, with D hard to call. V lost 7 bases and J lost 0, with 16 bases in between. Germline assignment: CDR1 MNHEY and CDR2 SMNVEV (reference sequence). The CDR3 sequence is 16 residues long.

The rearrangement joins TRBV27 to TRBJ1-4, with 8 bases identical to TRBD1. CDR3 size: 14 residues. CDR1 is MNHEY, CDR2 SMNVEV, per germline (reference sequence). Trimming took 3 bases from V and 7 from J; bases not matched to a gene: 4. The CDR3 protein is CASSFTGGFEKLFF. For the CDR3, the DNA is TGTGCCAGCAGTTTTACAGGGGGGTTTGAAAAACTGTTTTTT.

The chain is built from TRBV14 and TRBJ1-2; D is uncertain. Germline values: CDR1 SGHDN, CDR2 FVKESK. The CDR3 consists of 15 residues. With 0 bases removed from V and 2 bases from J, the gap between germline ends came to 10 bases. In nucleotides, the CDR3 is TGTGCCAGCAGCCAAGACCTTTTCGAGAACTATGGCTACACCTTC. It encodes CASSQDLFENYGYTF.

Regarding this clone: This same CDR3 is encoded by further DNA sequences in the sample. J is TRBJ2-7 and V is TRBV27; D gene unclear. The germline gives CDR1 MNHEY, CDR2 SMNVEV (reference sequence). V was pared by 2 bases and J by 1 base, with 9 bases between. The CDR3 runs 14 residues. CDR3 protein: CASSLSGRSYEQYF. The CDR3 nucleotides are TGTGCCAGCAGTTTAAGTGGCAGATCCTACGAGCAGTACTTC.